This TCR beta chain was recorded in a study of T cells in narcolepsy. Study in general: Donors had narcolepsy type 1 or type 2, or were healthy controls.

Overall study results and limits: No autoreactive T cell clone sequences appeared in some memory CD4+ repertoires. Comparing one patient's CSF and blood CD4+ clonotypes highlighted HCRT- and TRIB2-specific autoreactive clonotypes.

The table came from immunoSEQ multiplex PCR; TCRdb's copy has only in-frame clones and leaves some out. Of over 30,000 clones listed, about nine tenths were seen once; the top ten hold approximately 0.8%. Concerning this clone itself: The target antigen is unknown.

V lost 3 bases and J lost 8, with 9 bases in between. CDR1 and CDR2 (germline): SGHNT, YYREEE (reference sequence). CDR3 length equals 12 residues. This sequence originates from a human donor with narcolepsy. The genes are TRBV5-4 and TRBJ2-1, with D hard to call. Material for sequencing was CD45RA- memory CD4+ T cells from PBMCs. CDR3 amino acids: CASSSGEDEQFF. In nucleotides, the CDR3 is TGTGCCAGCAGCTCGGGCGAAGATGAGCAGTTCTTC.